A selection of T cell receptor beta chains follows, all from one sample in a study of blood T cell repertoires in COVID-19. Using immunoSEQ multiplex PCR, the repertoire was profiled, and TCRdb retains in-frame clones only, with some absent. The sample carries about 62,000 clones, around four fifths recorded once. Sequences were obtained from peripheral blood. The receptors stem from a woman between 45 and 65 years old with active or convalescent COVID-19. CDR3s include the opening cysteine and the closing phenylalanine or tryptophan. The D gene is left open where the match is weak. Clone sizes are given selectively: once, few, many, or a class where the clone is expanded.

J gene | V gene | D gene | clone size | CDR3 DNA | CDR3 protein
TRBJ1-1 | TRBV6-5 | TRBD1 | NA | TGTGCCAGCAGCCAGCTTGGGACAGGGGGCACTGAAGCTTTCTTT | CASSQLGTGGTEAFF
TRBJ2-7 | TRBV7-2 | NA | NA | TGTGCCAGCAGCTTCTTCGACAGCTACGAGCAGTACTTC | CASSFFDSYEQYF
TRBJ1-5 | TRBV11-2 | NA | NA | TGTGCCAGCAGCTCAAATGCGTACAGCCAGCCCCAGCATTTT | CASSSNAYSQPQHF
TRBJ1-2 | TRBV4-3 | NA | NA | TGCGCCAGCAGCCAAGATTCCTACGCCAACTATGGCTACACCTTC | CASSQDSYANYGYTF
TRBJ2-1 | TRBV5-6 | NA | NA | TGTGCCAGCAGCGGAGCGGACGCGGTGATATTTGGTGAGCAGTTCTTC | CASSGADAVIFGEQFF
TRBJ2-2 | TRBV6-2/TRBV6-3 | TRBD2 | NA | TGTGCCAGCAGTTATCAGGGGACTAGCGGGAGTGCATGGACCGGGGAGCTGTTTTTT | CASSYQGTSGSAWTGELFF
TRBJ1-5 | TRBV20-1 | NA | NA | TGCAGTGCTAGTGCTGGGCATCAGCCCCAGCATTTT | CSASAGHQPQHF
TRBJ2-3 | TRBV5-1 | TRBD2 | NA | TGCGCCAGCAGCCCTTCACGACTAGCGGGAGGGCCAATTGGAGATACGCAGTATTTT | CASSPSRLAGGPIGDTQYF
TRBJ2-3 | TRBV18 | TRBD1 | NA | TGTGCCAGCTCACTCCGGGACAGAGATACGCAGTATTTT | CASSLRDRDTQYF
TRBJ2-5 | TRBV11-1 | NA | NA | TGTGCCAGCAGCCCACCCCCAGGGGGGAAAGAGACCCAGTACTTC | CASSPPPGGKETQYF
TRBJ1-2 | TRBV2 | NA | NA | TGTGCCAGCAGTGTTTCACAGGGTGGCTATGGCTACACCTTC | CASSVSQGGYGYTF
TRBJ1-3 | TRBV5-1 | NA | NA | TGCGCCAGCAGCGTGACAGGACCTGGAAACACCATATATTTT | CASSVTGPGNTIYF
TRBJ1-2 | TRBV18 | NA | NA | TGTGCCAGCTCACCGGGGAGGGTCGATAACTATGGCTACACCTTC | CASSPGRVDNYGYTF
TRBJ2-1 | TRBV3-1/TRBV3-2 | TRBD2 | NA | TGTGCCAGCAGCCTTCCGAGCGGGAGCTCCTACAATGAGCAGTTCTTC | CASSLPSGSSYNEQFF
TRBJ2-7 | TRBV3-1/TRBV3-2 | TRBD2 | NA | TGTGCCAGCAGCCAAGGACTAGCGGGAGAGCAGTACTTC | CASSQGLAGEQYF
TRBJ1-2 | TRBV6-5 | TRBD1 | once | TGTGCCAGCAGTAGATCCGGACAGGGGCAACGCGGCTACACCTTC | CASSRSGQGQRGYTF
TRBJ1-4 | TRBV19 | NA | NA | TGTGCCAGTAGTATGGGGCCAGGGGCTAATGAAAAACTGTTTTTT | CASSMGPGANEKLFF
TRBJ2-1 | TRBV10-3 | NA | few | TGTGCCATCAGTAAGGGACTGGATGAGCAGTTCTTC | CAISKGLDEQFF
TRBJ2-7 | TRBV7-9 | TRBD1 | NA | TGTGCCCTACAGGGACAGGCTAACTACGAGCAGTACTTC | CALQGQANYEQYF
TRBJ2-4 | TRBV4-1 | TRBD2 | NA | TGCGCCAGCAGCCAAGGCTCCGCAGCGGGAGCTACCAAAAACATTCAGTACTTC | CASSQGSAAGATKNIQYF
TRBJ1-6 | TRBV7-8 | NA | NA | TGTGCCAGCAGGGGGCCAGGGTCGGTGTCACCCCTCCACTTT | CASRGPGSVSPLHF
TRBJ1-1 | TRBV3-1/TRBV3-2 | NA | NA | TGTGCCAGCAGAGATCGACAGACGAACACTGAAGCTTTCTTT | CASRDRQTNTEAFF
TRBJ2-7 | TRBV19 | TRBD1 | NA | TGTGCCAGTAGTCCTATCCGGGACAGGGCCTACGAGCAGTACTTC | CASSPIRDRAYEQYF
TRBJ2-1 | TRBV30 | TRBD2 | NA | TGTGCCTGGTCCTCACGACTAGCCCGCGACCTGAGCTCCTACAATGAGCAGTTCTTC | CAWSSRLARDLSSYNEQFF
TRBJ2-1 | TRBV30 | TRBD2 | NA | TGTGCCCTGGTGCTAGCGGGAATTTACAATGAGCAGTTCTTC | CALVLAGIYNEQFF
TRBJ2-7 | TRBV10-3 | TRBD2 | few | TGTGCCATCAGTGAAAAGCGGGAGTACGAGCAGTACTTC | CAISEKREYEQYF
TRBJ2-1 | TRBV14 | TRBD2 | medium-sized | TGTGCCAGCAGCCCACGACGGCGGGAGGGTGATGAGCAGTTCTTC | CASSPRRREGDEQFF
TRBJ2-1 | TRBV30 | NA | NA | TGTGCCTGGAGTGCGGGTTACAATGAGCAGTTCTTC | CAWSAGYNEQFF